This is a list of T cell receptor beta chains from one sample in a study of CD8 T cells in acute hepatitis C reinfection. Only in-frame clones appear in the TCRdb table, and some are missing; sequencing was by immunoSEQ multiplex PCR. The sample comprises over 35,000 clones, just under 90% of which are singletons, and less than 0.6% rests with the top ten. Sequencing was performed on naive CD8+ T cells from PBMCs. The source is a man aged 30 to 39 with chronic hepatitis C. CDR3s include the opening cysteine and the closing phenylalanine or tryptophan.

cdr3_aa	j_call	v_call
CASSFGGRHNEQFF	TRBJ2-1	TRBV7-9
CASSLSGGGSYNEQFF	TRBJ2-1	TRBV7-9
CASSSDRVGGEQYF	TRBJ2-7	TRBV27
CASSLTANTGELFF	TRBJ2-2	TRBV7-6
CASSYSTPGGTDTQYF	TRBJ2-3	TRBV6-6
CASSLPPDREDYEQYF	TRBJ2-7	TRBV7-9
CASSIVGDSLDEQFF	TRBJ2-1	TRBV19
CASSPRQHNQPQHF	TRBJ1-5	TRBV4-3
CASSYSGTPDYEQYF	TRBJ2-7	TRBV2
CASSLAGSGSEAGELFF	TRBJ2-2	TRBV7-9
CATSRGLAGDYEQFF	TRBJ2-1	TRBV15
CASRGRTSGNTDTQYF	TRBJ2-3	TRBV2
CASSVQGTSPYNEQFF	TRBJ2-1	TRBV9
CASSLGTAYGYTF	TRBJ1-2	TRBV27
CAWSDTQGLGTEAFF	TRBJ1-1	TRBV30
CATLSESYGYTF	TRBJ1-2	TRBV15
CASSQDRLAGAGELFF	TRBJ2-2	TRBV4-2
CASSFHSNQPQHF	TRBJ1-5	TRBV6-5
CASSEVAVSSYNEQFF	TRBJ2-1	TRBV2
CSVTQGARTEAFF	TRBJ1-1	TRBV29-1
CASSSSGFTGELFF	TRBJ2-2	TRBV5-6
CASSIGTGGTYEQYF	TRBJ2-7	TRBV19
CASSVASGTSYEQYF	TRBJ2-7	TRBV9
CASSVPGTNTEAFF	TRBJ1-1	TRBV13
CASSAFTGLHEQYF	TRBJ2-7	TRBV11-2
CASSQDLGLAYEQYF	TRBJ2-7	TRBV4-3